These 28 T cell receptor beta chains originate from one sample sequenced in a study of T cells in Graves' hyperthyroidism and ophthalmopathy. There were TCR beta CDR3 regions amplified from RNA transcripts. The HTBI set primed first-round TCR CDR3 RT-PCR. TCRdb reanalysed the multiplex PCR reads using MiXCR and keeps one entry per CDR3 protein. The profile shows 300,000 or so distinct CDR3 sequences, under 25% of them singletons. The sample was blood. These receptors all come from a woman aged 45-60 years with Graves' hyperthyroidism.

This clonotype was detected a few times. The chain joins TRBV29-1 to TRBJ1-1, with TRBD1 matching over 10 bases. The CDR3 loop spans 13 amino acids. CDR1 is SQVTM, CDR2 ANQGSEA, per germline. The J segment lost 12 bases and the V segment lost 7 bases, leaving 14 bases of the junction unmatched. The CDR3 sequence: CSGANRDRGTTFF. The DNA of the CDR3 is TGCAGCGGGGCCAATCGGGACAGGGGAACAACTTTCTTT.

This clonotype was found many times. The genes are TRBV28 and TRBJ1-1, with TRBD1 matching over 8 bases. CDR3 length: 15 residues. From germline, CDR1 is MDHEN and CDR2 SYDVKM. V gave up 8 bases and J gave up 1 base; unmatched junction bases: 9. The CDR3 DNA reads as TGTGCCAGCCGGGGGCCAGGGGGCTGGAACACTGAAGCTTTCTTT. Translation: CASRGPGGWNTEAFF.

A word on this clonotype: A much larger clone differs from this one at a single base, so this may be a read error. This chain links TRBV7-2 with TRBJ2-5; D is ambiguous. Between the trimmed V and J ends, which lost 5 bases and 2 bases, there was a span of 12 bases. The CDR3 contains 14 residues. The germline CDR1 and CDR2 sequences are SGHTA and FQGNSA. CDR3 in DNA: TGTGCCAGCAGCATCCCACCCGTACAAGAGACCCAGTACTTC. Amino acids: CASSIPPVQETQYF.

This chain joins TRBV20-1 and TRBJ2-7, with TRBD2 matching 7 bases. CDR1 DFQATT and CDR2 SNEGSKA come from the germline V gene (reference sequence). V was pared by 5 bases and J by 3 bases, with 7 bases of the junction left unmatched. This CDR3 is built from 13 residues. In DNA, the CDR3 is TGCAGTGCTGCCGGGACTAAGCACTACGAGCAGTACTTC. Protein product: CSAAGTKHYEQYF.

Ten or more counts support this clonotype. This chain links TRBV12-5 with TRBJ1-1, with D unresolved. This CDR3 comprises 16 residues. The germline V gene encodes CDR1 LGHNT and CDR2 FRNRAP. The V end lost 0 bases, the J end lost 5 bases, and 16 bases lay between the germline ends. Written as DNA, the CDR3 is TGTGCTAGTGGTTTGGTACTGGGCGGAGATGGGACTGAAGCTTTCTTT. Protein sequence: CASGLVLGGDGTEAFF.

Concerning this clonotype itself: This may stem from a read error, because a much larger clone lies one nucleotide away. The V call is TRBV12-3 or TRBV12-4, the J call TRBJ1-5; possibly TRBD1 for D (6 bases). This CDR3 is built from 15 residues. CDR3 DNA sequence: TGTGCCTGCAGCCCATATAGGACAGCTGATCAGCCCCAGCATTTT. Its translation is CACSPYRTADQPQHF.

This clonotype showed up many times. J is TRBJ1-1 and V is TRBV28; tentatively, D is TRBD1 (5 bases). This CDR3 region has 12 residues. Germline CDR1 MDHEN, CDR2 SYDVKM. The V gene lost 5 bases and the J gene lost 8 bases, with 12 bases spanning the gap. CDR3 sequence: CASSIRRGEAFF. The CDR3 DNA reads as TGTGCCAGCAGTATCCGACGGGGGGAAGCTTTCTTT.

The rearrangement joins TRBV27 to TRBJ2-5, with TRBD1 identical over 9 bases. V lost 1 base, J lost 7 bases, and 10 bases stayed unmatched. This CDR3 contains 16 residues. In germline, CDR1 is MNHEY, CDR2 SMNVEV (reference sequence). The CDR3 DNA is TGTGCCAGCAGTTTATTCGGACAGGGGAGCCGGGTGACCCAGTACTTC. Its protein product is CASSLFGQGSRVTQYF.

V gene TRBV27 combines with J gene TRBJ2-3; D is ambiguous. Deletions cut 6 bases from V and 1 base from J, with 14 bases between. In germline, CDR1 is MNHEY, CDR2 SMNVEV (reference sequence). The CDR3 has 15 amino acids. Here the CDR3 DNA reads TGTGCCAGCAGGTTTAAGCTGCTAGGCACAGATACGCAGTATTTT. Encoded protein: CASRFKLLGTDTQYF.

This clonotype has a count of ten or more. CDR3 sequence: CASKTGVGNQPQHF. CDR3 in DNA: TGTGCCAGCAAGACAGGTGTTGGCAATCAGCCCCAGCATTTT. The V and J genes are TRBV12-3 or TRBV12-4 and TRBJ1-5; TRBD1 is a possible D gene (6 bases). The V gene lost 7 bases and the J gene lost 2 bases, with 12 bases spanning the gap. The CDR3 totals 14 residues.

This clonotype has just a few counts. V usage is TRBV10-3 and J usage is TRBJ2-5; D is perhaps TRBD1 (6 bases). There are 14 residues in the CDR3. V shed 4 bases and J shed 4 bases, with 13 bases lying between them. CDR1 and CDR2 (germline): ENHRY, SYGVKD. CDR3 loop: CAISGYRDRETQYF. CDR3 coding DNA: TGTGCCATCAGTGGGTACAGGGACCGAGAGACCCAGTACTTC.

This clonotype was recorded a few times. The V gene is TRBV28, the J gene TRBJ1-6, with D tentatively TRBD1 (6 bases). V shed 6 bases and J shed 11 bases, with 20 bases lying between them. Germline CDR1 reads MDHEN; CDR2 reads SYDVKM. This CDR3 region has 15 residues. Here the CDR3 DNA reads TGTGCCAGCAGCCCTCAGGGGCGGCTTCCGCCACCCCTCCACTTT. Translation gives CASSPQGRLPPPLHF.

In its sample, this clonotype was seen many times. This chain links TRBV27 with TRBJ1-2; TRBD1 might be the D (5 bases). There are 14 residues in the CDR3. Germline V CDR1 and CDR2: MNHEY, SMNVEV (reference sequence). V was shortened by 4 bases and J by 4 bases, with 13 bases between the two germline ends. CDR3 sequence: CASSSTRDPYGYTF. CDR3 sequence (DNA): TGTGCCAGCAGTTCCACCCGGGACCCCTATGGCTACACCTTC.

This clonotype has a count of ten or more. The gene calls are TRBV27 and TRBJ1-6; D might be TRBD1 (6 bases). Germline loops: CDR1 MNHEY, CDR2 SMNVEV (reference sequence). CDR3 size: 15 residues. V shed 2 bases and J shed 6 bases, with 11 bases lying between them. CDR3 residues: CASSLNGQSNSPLHF. The CDR3 nucleotides read TGTGCCAGCAGTTTAAATGGACAGAGTAATTCACCCCTCCACTTT.

The chain joins TRBV24-1 to TRBJ1-4; 8 positions match TRBD1. The V and J ends lost 9 bases and 7 bases, in that order; junction bases with no gene match: 6. Germline lookup yields CDR1 KGHDR and CDR2 SFDVKD. The CDR3 is 13 amino acids. The CDR3 reads CATSGQGPEKLFF. The CDR3 DNA reads TGTGCCACCTCCGGACAGGGTCCTGAAAAACTGTTTTTT.

The V gene is TRBV20-1, the J gene TRBJ2-4; D not certain. V was cut by 7 bases and J by 0 bases, with 13 bases left in between. Germline V gene sequence: CDR1 DFQATT, CDR2 SNEGSKA (reference sequence). There are 14 residues in the CDR3. The CDR3 DNA is TGCAGTGGATCGACTGTTCTAGCCAAAAACATTCAGTACTTC. Translating it yields CSGSTVLAKNIQYF.

The genes are TRBV5-6 and TRBJ1-2; 7 bases line up with TRBD1. This CDR3 comprises 15 residues. The V and J ends lost 4 bases and 6 bases, in that order; junction bases with no gene match: 12. Germline V gene data show CDR1 as SGHDT and CDR2 as YYEEEE. CDR3 nucleotide sequence: TGTGCCAGCAGCCGGCGAACCGACAGGGTGGATGGCTACACCTTC. Translated: CASSRRTDRVDGYTF.

This clonotype was picked up many times. V and J are TRBV2 and TRBJ2-2; 9 bases match TRBD1. Germline CDR1 and CDR2: SNHLY and FYNNEI. The ends lost 6 bases at V and 1 base at J; junction bases unmatched: 3. The CDR3 extends over 15 amino acids. The CDR3 sequence: CASRQGAQNTGELFF. The CDR3 region has the DNA TGTGCCAGCAGACAGGGGGCGCAGAACACCGGGGAGCTGTTTTTT. The full variable domain, completed using reference TRBV2 and TRBJ2-2, is EPEVTQTPSHQVTQMGQEVILRCVPISNHLYFYWYRQILGQKVEFLVSFYNNEISEKSEIFDDQFSVERPDGSNFTLKIRSTKLEDSAMYFCASRQGAQNTGELFFGEGSRLTVL.

There are many counts of this clonotype. V gene TRBV5-1 combines with J gene TRBJ1-1; D possibly corresponds to TRBD1 (5 bases). V was shortened by 7 bases and J by 8 bases, with 15 bases between the two germline ends. The CDR3 length is 12 residues. Germline assignment: CDR1 SGHRS and CDR2 YFSETQ. The CDR3 loop is CASGTTPREAFF. The CDR3 nucleotides read TGCGCCAGCGGGACGACCCCTCGAGAAGCTTTCTTT. The variable domain in full, with the rest retrieved from reference TRBV5-1 and TRBJ1-1, is KAGVTQTPRYLIKTRGQQVTLSCSPISGHRSVSWYQQTPGQGLQFLFEYFSETQRNKGNFPGRFSGRQFSNSRSEMNVSTLELGDSALYLCASGTTPREAFFGQGTRLTVV.

This clonotype showed up many times. V gene TRBV11-2 combines with J gene TRBJ2-7; possibly TRBD1 or TRBD2 for D (5 bases each). The germline V gene encodes CDR1 SGHAT and CDR2 FQNNGV. There are 15 residues in the CDR3. Trimming removed 5 bases at V and 6 bases at J, with 20 bases between. CDR3 nucleotide sequence: TGTGCCAGCAGCCCCGGGGCACCCCCGGGTGTCGAGCAGTACTTC. It encodes CASSPGAPPGVEQYF.

This clonotype was recorded many times. The chain carries TRBV2 and TRBJ2-4, with no clear D. Germline CDR1 and CDR2: SNHLY and FYNNEI. This CDR3 is 11 amino acids long. Trimming removed 7 bases at V and 8 bases at J, with 9 bases between. The chain's CDR3 is CASTAGYIQYF. CDR3 coding DNA: TGTGCCAGCACAGCCGGATACATTCAGTACTTC.

This chain links TRBV5-1 with TRBJ2-5; 12 bases agree with TRBD2. Germline-derived CDR1 and CDR2 are SGHRS and YFSETQ. V shed 4 bases and J 5 bases; nucleotides not matched to a gene: 9. CDR3 length: 16 residues. The DNA for the CDR3 is TGCGCCAGCAGCGGACGACTAGCGGGGGCAAGGGAGACCCAGTACTTC. Translated: CASSGRLAGARETQYF. Full variable domain (rest looked up from reference TRBV5-1 and TRBJ2-5): KAGVTQTPRYLIKTRGQQVTLSCSPISGHRSVSWYQQTPGQGLQFLFEYFSETQRNKGNFPGRFSGRQFSNSRSEMNVSTLELGDSALYLCASSGRLAGARETQYFGPGTRLLVL.

The chain couples TRBV29-1 to TRBJ2-3, with 8 bases that match TRBD1. CDR3 length: 15 amino acids. V shed 1 base, J shed 5 bases, and the junction held 8 bases outside the gene matches. Germline V gives CDR1 SQVTM, CDR2 ANQGSEA. This CDR3 is CSVEAGRGRKDTQYF. The DNA of the CDR3 is TGCAGCGTTGAAGCCGGCAGGGGGCGGAAAGATACGCAGTATTTT.

This clonotype has ten or more counts. The chain combines TRBV2 with TRBJ2-5; D assignment may be TRBD1 or TRBD2 (5 bases each). Germline CDR1 reads SNHLY; CDR2 reads FYNNEI. The ends were cut back, 7 bases at V and 7 bases at J, with 16 bases in the middle. The CDR3 contains 13 residues. The CDR3 DNA reads as TGTGCCAGCAATCGTGAGGGGCAGGGGACCCAGTACTTC. It translates to CASNREGQGTQYF.

This clonotype was seen at least ten times. V and J are TRBV28 and TRBJ2-1; TRBD2 matches at 11 bases. The V segment lost 1 base and the J segment 0 bases; nucleotides outside the gene matches: 8. This CDR3 spans 19 amino acids. Germline V gene lookup returns CDR1 MDHEN and CDR2 SYDVKM. Here the CDR3 DNA reads TGTGCCAGCAGTTTATTCGGGGTAGCGGGAGGGAGCTCCTACAATGAGCAGTTCTTC. This translates into CASSLFGVAGGSSYNEQFF. Full variable domain (missing parts from reference TRBV28 and TRBJ2-1): DVKVTQSSRYLVKRTGEKVFLECVQDMDHENMFWYRQDPGLGLRLIYFSYDVKMKEKGDIPEGYSVSREKKERFSLILESASTNQTSMYLCASSLFGVAGGSSYNEQFFGPGTRLTVL.

The J gene is TRBJ2-3, the V gene TRBV6-1, with 7 positions matching TRBD1. The CDR3 is 16 amino acids. V dropped 5 bases and J dropped 2; count of bases not matched to a gene: 10. Germline V gene sequence: CDR1 MNHNS, CDR2 SASEGT. CDR3 DNA sequence: TGTGCCAGCAGTCTATGGACAGGCGGAGACACAGATACGCAGTATTTT. Translating gives CASSLWTGGDTDTQYF.

This clonotype was counted many times. The V and J genes are TRBV2 and TRBJ1-2; D perhaps matches TRBD1 (5 bases). The CDR3 is 13 amino acids. Germline CDR1 SNHLY, CDR2 FYNNEI. Trimming stripped 7 bases from V and 4 bases from J, with 13 bases between. The DNA of the CDR3 is TGTGCCAGCACCCAGGGCCAGTTCTATGGCTACACCTTC. Its translation: CASTQGQFYGYTF.

In its sample, this clonotype was seen many times. The gene calls are TRBV7-9 and TRBJ2-1; TRBD2 matches 9 bases. V lost 5 bases, J lost 8 bases, and 7 bases stayed unmatched. Per the germline V gene, CDR1 is SEHNR and CDR2 is FQNEAQ (reference sequence). The CDR3 spans 14 residues. In nucleotides, the CDR3 is TGTGCCAGCAGCGTAAGCGGGAGGAAGGATGAGCAGTTCTTC. This translates into CASSVSGRKDEQFF. Full variable domain (missing parts from reference TRBV7-9 and TRBJ2-1): DTGVSQNPRHKITKRGQNVTFRCDPISEHNRLYWYRQTLGQGPEFLTYFQNEAQLEKSRLLSDRFSAERPKGSFSTLEIQRTEQGDSAMYLCASSVSGRKDEQFFGPGTRLTVL.